This is a list of T cell receptor beta chains from one sample in a study of T-cell memory formation after mild COVID-19. TCRdb called the 5' RACE reads again in MiXCR, with one record for every CDR3 protein. Altogether about 270,000 distinct CDR3 sequences are present, about 17% being singletons, with the ten largest covering roughly 20%. Sample: PBMCs or a T cell subset sorted from them (not recorded which). Source of these receptors: a man between 18 and 29 years old who had mild COVID-19 (a few samples of this study predate the infection). Cell type and time point are not known. Both conserved end residues are part of each CDR3. Fields, in order: V gene, clone size, D gene, J gene, CDR3 DNA, CDR3 protein. A D gene is named only where the DNA matches it firmly. For some rows the clone size is stated as once, few or many, or as a class when expanded; others skip it.

>TRBV5-5|few|TRBD1|TRBJ2-5
TGTGCCAGCAGCTTGGCCCGGACAGGTTGGCAAGAGACCCAGTACTTC
CASSLARTGWQETQYF
>TRBV6-5|few|.|TRBJ1-6
TGTGCCAGCAGCCCTGGGGGGCATAATTCACCCCTCCACTTT
CASSPGGHNSPLHF
>TRBV11-2|few|TRBD2|TRBJ2-5
TGTGCCAGCAGCTTAGGGGAGACTAGCGGGGACCAAGAGACCCAGTACTTC
CASSLGETSGDQETQYF
>TRBV27|.|.|TRBJ2-2
TGTGCCAGCAGTTTATGGGCAGGGCAGGGCGGGGAGCTGTTTTTT
CASSLWAGQGGELFF
>TRBV5-1|few|.|TRBJ1-6
TGCGCCAGCAGCTTGGAGGGACTGGGTTATAATTCACCCCTCCACTTT
CASSLEGLGYNSPLHF
>TRBV5-1|.|TRBD1|TRBJ2-3
TGCGCCAGCAGCTTGGTCCTTACAGGGGGCGGTACAGATACGCAGTATTTT
CASSLVLTGGGTDTQYF
>TRBV5-6|few|.|TRBJ2-1
TGTGCCAGCAGCTTGGCGGGAATCGGTGAGCAGTTCTTC
CASSLAGIGEQFF
>TRBV12-3/TRBV12-4|few|.|TRBJ1-1
TGTGCCAGCAGCCGGACTCGGTACACTGAAGCTTTCTTT
CASSRTRYTEAFF
>TRBV19|few|.|TRBJ2-1
TGTGCCAGTAGTATAGGTGGCTCGAGCTCCTACAATGAGCAGTTCTTC
CASSIGGSSSYNEQFF
>TRBV12-5|.|TRBD1|TRBJ1-3
TGTGCTAGTGGTTTGACGACAGGGGTCTACTCTGGAAACACCATATATTTT
CASGLTTGVYSGNTIYF
>TRBV20-1|many|TRBD1|TRBJ2-5
TGCAGTGCTAAAATTGACAGGGTATATGGCTACTGGGATCAAGAGACCCAGTACTTC
CSAKIDRVYGYWDQETQYF
>TRBV18|.|.|TRBJ2-2
TGTGCCAGCTCACCACAGGGGGTTGTCCAAACCGGGGAGCTGTTTTTT
CASSPQGVVQTGELFF
>TRBV12-5|.|TRBD2|TRBJ2-5
TGTGCTAGTGGTACTCGGCTAGCGGGAAACCAAGAGACCCAGTACTTC
CASGTRLAGNQETQYF
>TRBV5-1|.|.|TRBJ1-4
TGCGCCAGCAGCTTGGTACGAGGGATGGGGGAAAAACTGTTTTTT
CASSLVRGMGEKLFF
>TRBV6-2/TRBV6-3|few|.|TRBJ1-6
TGTGCCAGCAGCCCCCTGCTAAATTCACCCCTCCACTTT
CASSPLLNSPLHF
>TRBV30|.|.|TRBJ1-2
TGTGCCTGGAGTCCCCCCTTCGGGGCCCGAATAGTCAGATATGGCTACACCTTC
CAWSPPFGARIVRYGYTF
>TRBV6-5|.|TRBD1|TRBJ2-7
TGTGCCAGCAGTTATAGTGTACAGGGGGCGCGCGAGCAGTACTTC
CASSYSVQGAREQYF
>TRBV10-3|.|TRBD1|TRBJ1-6
TGTGCCATCAAAGGACAGGGGGCTTGGAATTCACCCCTCCACTTT
CAIKGQGAWNSPLHF
>TRBV15|many|TRBD2|TRBJ2-1
TGTGCCACCAGTTCCGGGGGGGCCCCCTACAATGAGCAGTTCTTC
CATSSGGAPYNEQFF
>TRBV20-1|.|TRBD1|TRBJ1-4
TGCAGTGCCAGGGACAGGGAGTATGAAAAACTGTTTTTT
CSARDREYEKLFF
>TRBV4-1|many|TRBD1|TRBJ1-1
TGCGCCAGCAGCCTGGTACCGGGACAGGGTCCGAACACTGAAGCTTTCTTT
CASSLVPGQGPNTEAFF
>TRBV5-4|many|TRBD1|TRBJ2-5
TGTGCCAGCAGCAGACAGGGGTCGGTGGAGACCCAGTACTTC
CASSRQGSVETQYF
>TRBV20-1|few|TRBD1|TRBJ1-5
TGCAGTGCTAGCAAGCAGGGGGAACGGCCCCAGCATTTT
CSASKQGERPQHF
>TRBV23-1|few|.|TRBJ1-4
TGCGCCAGCAAACGAATCCCGGGGAATGAAAAACTGTTTTTT
CASKRIPGNEKLFF
>TRBV7-2|many|.|TRBJ1-1
TGTGCCAGCAGCTTAGAATGGGCCGACACTGAAGCTTTCTTT
CASSLEWADTEAFF
>TRBV30|.|.|TRBJ2-3
TGTGCCTGGAGCGGCCTAGCCCTAACAGATACGCAGTATTTT
CAWSGLALTDTQYF
>TRBV5-1|.|TRBD1|TRBJ2-3
TGCGCCAGCAGCTTGGAAAACAGGGGCAGGGCAGATACGCAGTATTTT
CASSLENRGRADTQYF
>TRBV5-1|few|.|TRBJ2-3
TGCGCCAGCAAGACGCTCTCTTCCACAGATACGCAGTATTTT
CASKTLSSTDTQYF
>TRBV12-3/TRBV12-4|few|TRBD2|TRBJ2-5
TGTGCCAGCAGTTTAACCCTAGCGGGGGGCTCAGAGACCCAGTACTTC
CASSLTLAGGSETQYF
>TRBV12-3/TRBV12-4|few|.|TRBJ1-2
TGTGCCAGCAGTTTGTCGGACCTCCTTTATGGCTACACCTTC
CASSLSDLLYGYTF
>TRBV12-3/TRBV12-4|.|.|TRBJ1-2
TGTGCCAGCAGCGGGACGCCCGTCGGCTACACCTTC
CASSGTPVGYTF
>TRBV7-2|few|.|TRBJ2-3
TGTGCCAGCAGCTTCCGGTTCCGTTTTATAACAGATACGCAGTATTTT
CASSFRFRFITDTQYF